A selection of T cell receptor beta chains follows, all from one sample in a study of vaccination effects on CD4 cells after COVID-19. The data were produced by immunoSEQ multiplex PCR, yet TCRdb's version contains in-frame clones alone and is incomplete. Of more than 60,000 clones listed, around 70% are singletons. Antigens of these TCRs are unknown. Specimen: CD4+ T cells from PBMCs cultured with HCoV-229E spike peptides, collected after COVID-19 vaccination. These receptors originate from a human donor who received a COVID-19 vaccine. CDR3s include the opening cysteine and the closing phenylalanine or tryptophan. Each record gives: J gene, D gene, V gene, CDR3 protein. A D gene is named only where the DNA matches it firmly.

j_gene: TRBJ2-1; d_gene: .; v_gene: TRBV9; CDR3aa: CASSLMSDSGPEQFF
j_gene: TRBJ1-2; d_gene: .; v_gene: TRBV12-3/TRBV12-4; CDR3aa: CASSPTTWTGYTF
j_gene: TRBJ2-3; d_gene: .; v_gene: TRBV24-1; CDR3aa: CATSDYTTRTDTQYF
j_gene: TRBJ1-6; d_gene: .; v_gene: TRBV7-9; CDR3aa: CASSPPVDSPLHF
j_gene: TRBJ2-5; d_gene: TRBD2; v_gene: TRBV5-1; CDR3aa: CASSLPSGEETQYF
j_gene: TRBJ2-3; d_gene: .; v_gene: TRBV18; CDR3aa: CASSPPSTDTQYF
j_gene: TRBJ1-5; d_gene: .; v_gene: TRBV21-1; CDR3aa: CASSSPGTDSNQPQHF
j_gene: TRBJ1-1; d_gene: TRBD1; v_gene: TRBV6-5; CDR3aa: CASSSTGGANTEAFF
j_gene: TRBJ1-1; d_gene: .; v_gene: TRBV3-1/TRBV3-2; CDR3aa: CASSQDLRREAFF
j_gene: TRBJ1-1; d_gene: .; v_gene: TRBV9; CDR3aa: CASSVRENTEAFF
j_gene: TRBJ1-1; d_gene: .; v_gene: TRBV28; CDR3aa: CASSLPGGNTEAFF
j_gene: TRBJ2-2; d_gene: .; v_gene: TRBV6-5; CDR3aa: CASSWTHSTGELFF
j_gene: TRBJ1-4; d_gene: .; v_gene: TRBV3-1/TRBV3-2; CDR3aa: CASSPPFTGFGEKLFF
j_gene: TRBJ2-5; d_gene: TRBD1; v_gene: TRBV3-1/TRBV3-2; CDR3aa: CASSQDLRGRETQYF
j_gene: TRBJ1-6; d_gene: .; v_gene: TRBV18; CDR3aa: CASSPRNIAGTYNSPLHF
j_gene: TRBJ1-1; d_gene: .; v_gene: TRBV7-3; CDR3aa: CASSTKRGTEAFF
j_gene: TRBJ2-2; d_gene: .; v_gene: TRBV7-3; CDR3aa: CASSLGFNTGELFF
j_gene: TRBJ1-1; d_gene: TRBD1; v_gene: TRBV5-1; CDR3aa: CASSLRGVNTEAFF
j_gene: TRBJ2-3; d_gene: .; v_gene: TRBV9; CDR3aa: CASSVGVRGGSTDTQYF
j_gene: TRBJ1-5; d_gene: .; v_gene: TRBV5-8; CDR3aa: CASSLGQGRNQPQHF
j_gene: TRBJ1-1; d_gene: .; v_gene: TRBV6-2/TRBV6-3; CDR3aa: CASSTRSAGGEAFF
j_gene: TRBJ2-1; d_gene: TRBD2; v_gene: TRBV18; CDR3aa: CASSPPGPSGIEQFF
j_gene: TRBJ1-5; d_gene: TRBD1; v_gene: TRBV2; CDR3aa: CASSPRQGYNQPQHF
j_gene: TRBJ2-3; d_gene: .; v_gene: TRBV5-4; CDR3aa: CASSTGARGGTDTQYF
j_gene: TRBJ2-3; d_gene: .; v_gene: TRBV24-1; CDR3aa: CATSDGGQWQYF
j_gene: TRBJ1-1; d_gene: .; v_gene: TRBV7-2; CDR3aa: CASSLPNPGTWEAFF
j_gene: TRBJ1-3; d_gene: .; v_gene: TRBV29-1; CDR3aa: CSVADGSGNTIYF
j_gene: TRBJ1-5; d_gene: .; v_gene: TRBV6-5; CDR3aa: CASSYWDGQPQHF
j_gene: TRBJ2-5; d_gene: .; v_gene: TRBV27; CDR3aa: CASSLAGVRDETQYF
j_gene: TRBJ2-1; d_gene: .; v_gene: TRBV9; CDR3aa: CASRLCDSFSYNEQFF
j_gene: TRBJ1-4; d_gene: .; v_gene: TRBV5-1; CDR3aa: CASSLSGASEKLFF
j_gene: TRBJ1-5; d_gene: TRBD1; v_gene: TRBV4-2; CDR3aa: CASSQDLQGPEPQHF
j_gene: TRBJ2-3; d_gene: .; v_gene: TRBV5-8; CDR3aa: CASPNLPGTLAGDTQYF
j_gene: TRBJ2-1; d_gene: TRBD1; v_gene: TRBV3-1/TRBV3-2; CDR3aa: CASSRMADRANEQFF
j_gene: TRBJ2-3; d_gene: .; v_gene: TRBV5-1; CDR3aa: CASSPQISTDTQYF
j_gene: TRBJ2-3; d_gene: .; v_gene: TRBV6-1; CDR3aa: CASSDQTDTQYF
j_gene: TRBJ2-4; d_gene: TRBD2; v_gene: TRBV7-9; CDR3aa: CASSGRDQRGGWDIQYF
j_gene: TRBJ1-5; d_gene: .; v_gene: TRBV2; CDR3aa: CASRERDPLPQHF
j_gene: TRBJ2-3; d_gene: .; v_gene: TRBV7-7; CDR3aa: CASSPARSTDTQYF
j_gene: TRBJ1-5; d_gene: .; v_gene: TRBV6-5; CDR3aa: CASRAGGNQPQHF
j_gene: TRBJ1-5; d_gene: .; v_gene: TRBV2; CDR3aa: CASSDSAGGVQPQHF
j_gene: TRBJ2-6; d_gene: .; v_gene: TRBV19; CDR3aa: CASRAGVPGANVLTF
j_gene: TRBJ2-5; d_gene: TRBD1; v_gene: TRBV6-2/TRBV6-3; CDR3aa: CASSYRRDRSQETQYF
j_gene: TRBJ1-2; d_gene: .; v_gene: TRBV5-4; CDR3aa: CASSLLGQASYGYTF
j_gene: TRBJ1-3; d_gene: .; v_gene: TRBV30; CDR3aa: CAWSPIRGNTIYF
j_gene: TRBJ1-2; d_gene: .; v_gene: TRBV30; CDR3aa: CAWSLGGYGYTF
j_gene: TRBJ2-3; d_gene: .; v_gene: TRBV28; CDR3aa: CASSWGSTDTQYF
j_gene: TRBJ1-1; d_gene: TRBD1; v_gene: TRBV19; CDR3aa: CASSSKGQANTEAFF
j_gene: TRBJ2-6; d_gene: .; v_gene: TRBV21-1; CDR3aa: CASSKAGKPYPGANVLTF
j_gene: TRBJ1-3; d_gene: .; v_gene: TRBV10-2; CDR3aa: CASRVWDTRSSGNTIYF
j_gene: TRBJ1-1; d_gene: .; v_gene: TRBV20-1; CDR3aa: CSASPPQMGNTEAFF
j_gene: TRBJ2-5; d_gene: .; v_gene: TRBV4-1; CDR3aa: CASSRSLSGELETQYF
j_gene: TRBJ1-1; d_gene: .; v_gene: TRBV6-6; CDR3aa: CASNPTGNTEAFF
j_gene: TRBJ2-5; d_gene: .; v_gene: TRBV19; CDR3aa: CASTSGEETQYF
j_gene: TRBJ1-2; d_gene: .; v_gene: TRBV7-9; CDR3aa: CASSLPGFRYGYTF
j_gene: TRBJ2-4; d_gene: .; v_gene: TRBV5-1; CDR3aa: CASREGLSKNIQYF
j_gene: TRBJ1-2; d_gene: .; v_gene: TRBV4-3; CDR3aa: CASSHGRVGSGGYTF
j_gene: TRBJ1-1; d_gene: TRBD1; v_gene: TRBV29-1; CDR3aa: CSVFRTGDTEAFF